This is a list of T cell receptor beta chains from one sample in a study of blood T cell repertoires in COVID-19. Assay: immunoSEQ multiplex PCR; the TCRdb copy retains only in-frame clones and omits some. The table has approximately 150,000 clones, 70% to 90% seen once. Source material: peripheral blood. The source of these receptors is a human donor in a cohort sampled during active COVID-19. The CDR3 runs from the conserved cysteine through the conserved F or W. D genes are given only for firm matches. Expanded clones are given a class, and other clones once, few, many or no size at all.

len: 16; v_gene: TRBV7-2; j_gene: TRBJ1-5; d_gene: TRBD1; abundance: once; CDR3aa: CASSLGQGLVNQPQHF; CDR3nt: TGTGCCAGCAGCTTGGGACAGGGGTTGGTCAATCAGCCCCAGCATTTT
len: 17; v_gene: TRBV28; j_gene: TRBJ2-3; d_gene: TRBD2; abundance: -; CDR3aa: CASSPSIAGTSTDTQYF; CDR3nt: TGTGCCAGCAGTCCGAGTATAGCGGGAACTAGCACAGATACGCAGTATTTT
len: 13; v_gene: TRBV12-3/TRBV12-4; j_gene: TRBJ1-2; d_gene: -; abundance: -; CDR3aa: CASSAYRDDGYTF; CDR3nt: TGTGCCAGCAGTGCCTACAGGGATGATGGCTACACCTTC
len: 15; v_gene: TRBV3-1/TRBV3-2; j_gene: TRBJ2-7; d_gene: TRBD2; abundance: -; CDR3aa: CASSRTSGSSYEQYF; CDR3nt: TGTGCCAGCAGCAGGACTAGCGGGAGTTCCTACGAGCAGTACTTC
len: 14; v_gene: TRBV5-1; j_gene: TRBJ2-7; d_gene: TRBD2; abundance: -; CDR3aa: CASSTAGGSYEQYF; CDR3nt: TGCGCCAGCTCCACCGCGGGGGGTTCCTACGAGCAGTACTTC
len: 13; v_gene: TRBV7-9; j_gene: TRBJ1-1; d_gene: -; abundance: -; CDR3aa: CASSLAMDSEAFF; CDR3nt: TGTGCCAGCAGCTTAGCCATGGACAGTGAAGCTTTCTTT
len: 19; v_gene: TRBV2; j_gene: TRBJ2-6; d_gene: -; abundance: -; CDR3aa: CASSENFGTPLSGANVLTF; CDR3nt: TGTGCCAGCAGTGAAAATTTCGGGACTCCCCTCTCTGGGGCCAACGTCCTGACTTTC
len: 14; v_gene: TRBV5-4; j_gene: TRBJ1-3; d_gene: TRBD1; abundance: -; CDR3aa: CASSTGQGRNTIYF; CDR3nt: TGTGCCAGCAGCACGGGACAGGGAAGAAACACCATATATTTT
len: 13; v_gene: TRBV25-1; j_gene: TRBJ1-5; d_gene: TRBD1; abundance: -; CDR3aa: CASRGQGDQPQHF; CDR3nt: TGTGCCAGCAGGGGACAGGGGGATCAGCCCCAGCATTTT
len: 13; v_gene: TRBV3-1/TRBV3-2; j_gene: TRBJ1-2; d_gene: TRBD1; abundance: -; CDR3aa: CASSQVDRVGYTF; CDR3nt: TGTGCCAGCAGCCAAGTCGACAGGGTTGGCTACACCTTC
len: 13; v_gene: TRBV2; j_gene: TRBJ1-1; d_gene: TRBD1; abundance: -; CDR3aa: CASRGTGNTEAFF; CDR3nt: TGTGCCAGCAGGGGGACAGGGAACACTGAAGCTTTCTTT
len: 16; v_gene: TRBV18; j_gene: TRBJ2-1; d_gene: TRBD2; abundance: once; CDR3aa: CASSPNLAGGDNEQFF; CDR3nt: TGTGCCAGCTCACCGAACCTAGCGGGAGGAGACAATGAGCAGTTCTTC
len: 12; v_gene: TRBV30; j_gene: TRBJ2-7; d_gene: TRBD2; abundance: once; CDR3aa: CAWTSGPYEQYF; CDR3nt: TGTGCCTGGACTAGCGGTCCCTACGAGCAGTACTTC
len: 14; v_gene: TRBV7-9; j_gene: TRBJ2-5; d_gene: TRBD1; abundance: -; CDR3aa: CASTPDRGTETQYF; CDR3nt: TGTGCCAGCACCCCGGACAGGGGAACGGAGACCCAGTACTTC
len: 13; v_gene: TRBV28; j_gene: TRBJ2-7; d_gene: TRBD2; abundance: -; CDR3aa: CASSIGLAYEQYF; CDR3nt: TGTGCCAGCAGTATAGGACTAGCCTATGAGCAGTACTTC
len: 14; v_gene: TRBV6-5; j_gene: TRBJ2-2; d_gene: TRBD1; abundance: -; CDR3aa: CASGRDRDTGELFF; CDR3nt: TGTGCCAGTGGGAGGGACAGGGACACCGGGGAGCTGTTTTTT
len: 18; v_gene: TRBV11-3; j_gene: TRBJ2-7; d_gene: TRBD2; abundance: once; CDR3aa: CASSLEYGGGRATYEQYF; CDR3nt: TGTGCCAGCAGCTTAGAATACGGGGGGGGCCGGGCAACCTACGAGCAGTACTTC
len: 15; v_gene: TRBV6-6; j_gene: TRBJ1-5; d_gene: TRBD1; abundance: -; CDR3aa: CASSDRGLGNQPQHF; CDR3nt: TGTGCCAGCAGTGACAGGGGGCTCGGAAATCAGCCCCAGCATTTT
len: 15; v_gene: TRBV7-9; j_gene: TRBJ2-1; d_gene: TRBD1; abundance: -; CDR3aa: CASSPKGTGDNEQFF; CDR3nt: TGTGCCAGCAGCCCCAAGGGCACAGGGGATAATGAGCAGTTCTTC
len: 16; v_gene: TRBV28; j_gene: TRBJ2-1; d_gene: TRBD1; abundance: -; CDR3aa: CASSLERDRADNEQFF; CDR3nt: TGTGCCAGCAGTCTCGAAAGGGACAGGGCTGACAATGAGCAGTTCTTC
len: 18; v_gene: TRBV5-1; j_gene: TRBJ1-3; d_gene: -; abundance: -; CDR3aa: CASSLGFWEEHSGNTIYF; CDR3nt: TGCGCCAGCAGCTTGGGTTTTTGGGAGGAACACTCTGGAAACACCATATATTTT